A selection of T cell receptor beta chains follows, all from one sample in a study of early T cells in non-severe SARS-CoV-2 infection. Each CDR3 protein gets one entry after TCRdb re-called the 5' RACE reads with MiXCR. The sample includes roughly 58,000 distinct CDR3 sequences, around 12% of them seen just once. Sequencing used whole blood. The receptors shown here come from an adult who was a healthcare worker with PCR-confirmed SARS-CoV-2 infection or an uninfected control (not recorded which). CDR3s include the opening cysteine and the closing phenylalanine or tryptophan. Fields, in order: D gene, V gene, clone size, J gene, CDR3 protein, CDR3 DNA. D genes are given only for firm matches. Expanded clones get a size class; other rows say once, few or many, or leave the size out.

>TRBD1|TRBV25-1|few|TRBJ2-7
CASRSGDRGYEQYF
TGTGCCAGCAGGAGCGGGGACAGGGGGTACGAGCAGTACTTC
>.|TRBV5-1|.|TRBJ1-1
CASSLDTGNTEAFF
TGCGCCAGCAGCTTGGACACAGGAAACACTGAAGCTTTCTTT
>TRBD1|TRBV29-1|few|TRBJ2-2
CSVAGGPNTGELFF
TGCAGCGTTGCAGGGGGACCAAACACCGGGGAGCTGTTTTTT
>TRBD1|TRBV3-1|.|TRBJ1-6
CASRTTGAVNSPLHF
TGTGCCAGCAGAACGACAGGGGCCGTAAATTCACCCCTCCACTTT
>TRBD2|TRBV7-9|.|TRBJ2-3
CASSSRLAGTTDTQYF
TGTGCCAGCAGCTCTCGACTAGCGGGGACCACAGATACGCAGTATTTT
>.|TRBV7-3|few|TRBJ2-7
CASGLYGSYEQYF
TGTGCCAGCGGTCTTTACGGATCCTACGAGCAGTACTTC
>.|TRBV9|.|TRBJ1-4
CASSLGPLIEKLFF
TGTGCCAGCAGCCTGGGACCGCTGATTGAAAAACTGTTTTTT
>.|TRBV29-1|few|TRBJ2-5
CSVEGRDTRQETQYF
TGCAGCGTTGAGGGCCGGGACACCCGTCAAGAGACCCAGTACTTC
>TRBD1|TRBV6-2/TRBV6-3|few|TRBJ1-1
CASSYDRVGSLYTEAFF
TGTGCCAGCAGTTACGACAGGGTTGGATCGTTGTACACTGAAGCTTTCTTT
>.|TRBV12-3/TRBV12-4|.|TRBJ2-7
CASSWGGLRYEQYF
TGTGCCAGCAGTTGGGGGGGCCTAAGGTACGAGCAGTACTTC
>.|TRBV6-6|.|TRBJ2-1
CASSTNAGALLTGNEQFF
TGTGCCAGCAGTACCAACGCGGGCGCCCTCCTGACGGGCAATGAGCAGTTCTTC
>.|TRBV5-1|many|TRBJ2-7
CASSPDSRTYEQYF
TGCGCCAGCAGCCCGGACTCGCGGACCTACGAGCAGTACTTC
>.|TRBV15|few|TRBJ2-5
CATSRGVKQETQYF
TGTGCCACCAGCAGAGGAGTTAAACAAGAGACCCAGTACTTC
>TRBD1|TRBV30|few|TRBJ1-2
CAWRHRGQGYGYTF
TGTGCCTGGAGGCACAGGGGGCAAGGCTATGGCTACACCTTC
>.|TRBV29-1|many|TRBJ1-3
CSAYSGNTIYF
TGCAGCGCCTACAGTGGAAACACCATATATTTT
>TRBD1|TRBV7-9|many|TRBJ2-2
CASSQTGTANTGELFF
TGTGCCAGCAGCCAAACCGGGACAGCGAACACCGGGGAGCTGTTTTTT
>TRBD1|TRBV6-5|.|TRBJ1-5
CASSTRDSREDRNQPQHF
TGTGCCAGCAGTACCCGGGACAGCCGGGAGGATCGCAATCAGCCCCAGCATTTT
>.|TRBV10-3|few|TRBJ1-2
CAISESEVFYGYTF
TGTGCCATCAGTGAGTCTGAGGTTTTCTATGGCTACACCTTC
>TRBD1|TRBV3-1|many|TRBJ1-4
CASSQEGGQSNEKLFF
TGTGCCAGCAGCCAAGAGGGGGGACAGTCAAATGAAAAACTGTTTTTT
>TRBD2|TRBV19|few|TRBJ2-1
CASRLAGGLSEQFF
TGTGCCAGTAGACTAGCGGGGGGGCTGAGTGAGCAGTTCTTC
>.|TRBV7-2|few|TRBJ2-3
CASSLPDTQYF
TGTGCCAGCAGCTTACCAGATACGCAGTATTTT
>TRBD2|TRBV29-1|many|TRBJ2-5
CSVLDLAGGMRETQYF
TGCAGCGTTTTAGATCTAGCGGGGGGGATGCGGGAGACCCAGTACTTC